A single sample is the source of the 27 T cell receptor beta chains below, sequenced in a study of shared clonotypes between healthy human individuals. Assay used: immunoSEQ multiplex PCR; TCRdb lists only in-frame clones, some missing. The data contain about a million clones, under 80% of them singletons. The specimen was memory CD4+ T cells sorted from blood. Stated subset: CD45RA-negative fraction. The receptors come from a man younger than 30 in good health.

The chain combines TRBV10-1 with TRBJ2-1, with D perhaps TRBD2 (5 bases). This CDR3 has 15 residues. From germline, CDR1 is WNHNN and CDR2 SYGVQD (reference sequence). The V and J ends lost 0 bases and 5 bases respectively, with 11 bases between them. In nucleotides, the CDR3 is TGCGCCAGCAGTGAGTCAGGACTCTATGACAATGAGCAGTTCTTC. It yields the protein CASSESGLYDNEQFF.

This clone was observed at least ten times. This chain connects TRBV27 to TRBJ1-1, with TRBD1 matching over 8 bases. Trimming removed 5 bases from V and 5 bases from J; junction bases left unmatched: 7. The CDR3 is 14 residues long. Germline CDR1 MNHEY, CDR2 SMNVEV (reference sequence). The CDR3 region has the DNA TGTGCCAGCAGTACCCGACAGGGGTGGACTGAAGCTTTCTTT. Translated: CASSTRQGWTEAFF.

This chain connects TRBV6-6 to TRBJ1-4, with D hard to call. There are 15 residues in the CDR3. Trimming stripped 7 bases from V and 7 bases from J, with 19 bases between. The germline V gene encodes CDR1 MNHNY and CDR2 SVGAGI (reference sequence). CDR3 residues: CASTLYRVGLEKLFF. The CDR3 DNA sequence: TGTGCCAGCACCCTTTATAGGGTAGGGCTTGAAAAACTGTTTTTT.

V is TRBV4-1 and J is TRBJ1-2; D is undetermined. V dropped 2 bases and J dropped 8 bases, with 12 bases sitting between them. The CDR3 loop spans 13 amino acids. Looked up from germline, CDR1 is MGHRA and CDR2 is YSYEKL. The CDR3 region is CASSQLGLQGYTF. CDR3 sequence (DNA): TGCGCCAGCAGCCAACTGGGGTTGCAGGGCTACACCTTC.

This clone showed up just a few times. The chain recombines TRBV30 with TRBJ1-1; possibly TRBD1 for D (6 bases). The CDR3 loop spans 12 amino acids. The V gene lost 3 bases and the J gene lost 10 bases, with 15 bases spanning the gap. Germline V lookup: CDR1 GTSNPN, CDR2 SVGIG (reference sequence). The CDR3, as DNA: TGTGCCTGGAGACAGGGTGTTTTGTCAGCTTTCTTT. It codes for CAWRQGVLSAFF.

The J gene is TRBJ2-7, the V gene TRBV25-1; the D is unclear. Germline CDR1 reads MGHDK; CDR2 reads SYGVNS. Trimming cost V 8 bases and J 1 base, with 12 bases left between them. The CDR3 runs 13 residues. The CDR3 region is CASPPVNSYEQYF. For the CDR3, the DNA is TGTGCCAGCCCCCCGGTAAATTCCTACGAGCAGTACTTC.

This chain connects TRBV25-1 to TRBJ2-5; possible D gene TRBD2, 7 bases. The CDR3 contains 14 residues. The germline V gene has CDR1 MGHDK and CDR2 SYGVNS. V shed 5 bases and J shed 4 bases, with 14 bases lying between them. Here the CDR3 DNA reads TGTGCCAGCAGTAATACGGGGGGCCCAGAGACCCAGTACTTC. It is translated as CASSNTGGPETQYF.

This chain links TRBV28 with TRBJ2-1, with a weak D call TRBD2 (7 bases). With 10 bases removed from V and 7 bases from J, the gap between germline ends came to 14 bases. This CDR3 spans 12 amino acids. CDR1 is MDHEN, CDR2 SYDVKM, per germline. The CDR3 DNA is TGTGCCATCGGGGGGACAAATAATGAGCAGTTCTTC. Protein product: CAIGGTNNEQFF.

This rearrangement joins TRBV28 to TRBJ1-2, with a possible D match to TRBD1 (6 bases). The CDR3 consists of 11 residues. Germline V gene data show CDR1 as MDHEN and CDR2 as SYDVKM. V was clipped by 11 bases and J by 7 bases, with 14 bases between them. The CDR3 region is CAGGLGGGYTF. The DNA for the CDR3 is TGTGCCGGGGGCTTAGGGGGTGGCTACACCTTC.

This rearrangement joins TRBV5-5 to TRBJ2-5, with TRBD1 matching over 11 bases. The CDR3 spans 14 residues. CDR1 and CDR2 from the germline V gene are SGHKS and YYEKEE (reference sequence). Losses at the gene ends were 4 bases for V and 6 bases for J; bases not matched to a gene: 5. CDR3 sequence reads: CASSLGTGGQTQYF. In nucleotides, the CDR3 is TGTGCCAGCAGCCTGGGGACAGGGGGTCAGACCCAGTACTTC.

The chain links TRBV9 to TRBJ1-3; TRBD1 is a possible D gene (5 bases). Germline loops: CDR1 SGDLS, CDR2 YYNGEE. Trimming pared 0 bases from V and 8 bases from J, leaving 15 bases between. This CDR3 region has 15 residues. CDR3 DNA sequence: TGTGCCAGCAGCGTAGAGAGGCAGGGTGTCGACACCATATATTTT. It is translated as CASSVERQGVDTIYF.

This clone was seen a handful of times. The CDR3 protein is CASSSQVGSINEQFF. For the CDR3, the DNA is TGTGCCAGCAGCTCACAGGTGGGATCAATCAATGAGCAGTTCTTC. The V and J genes are TRBV5-5 and TRBJ2-1, with D tentatively TRBD1 (5 bases). Looked up from germline, CDR1 is SGHKS and CDR2 is YYEKEE (reference sequence). The V and J ends lost 3 bases and 6 bases respectively, with 16 bases between them. The CDR3 has 15 amino acids.

J is TRBJ2-3 and V is TRBV7-8; 8 positions match TRBD2. There are 17 residues in the CDR3. Germline lookup yields CDR1 SGHVS and CDR2 FQNEAQ. V dropped 3 bases and J dropped 1; count of bases not matched to a gene: 9. This CDR3 reads CASSFNLRGGGTDTQYF. CDR3 DNA sequence: TGTGCCAGCAGCTTTAACCTCCGGGGGGGAGGCACAGATACGCAGTATTTT.

The chain combines TRBV27 with TRBJ2-5, with 10 positions matching TRBD2. V was pared by 0 bases and J by 5 bases, with 6 bases of the junction left unmatched. From germline, CDR1 is MNHEY and CDR2 SMNVEV (reference sequence). The CDR3 contains 16 residues. The CDR3 region is CASSLSASGGRETQYF. As DNA, the CDR3 is TGTGCCAGCAGTTTATCTGCTAGCGGGGGCCGGGAGACCCAGTACTTC.

This clone has only a few counts. The genes are TRBV7-2 and TRBJ1-5; D unresolved. This CDR3 contains 12 residues. Trimming removed 1 base at V and 6 bases at J, with 4 bases between. Germline V gene sequence: CDR1 SGHTA, CDR2 FQGNSA. CDR3 nucleotides: TGTGCCAGCAGCTTAGGGACTCAGCCCCAGCATTTT. It codes for CASSLGTQPQHF.

This clone was recorded once. The chain combines TRBV5-4 with TRBJ2-7; possible D gene TRBD2, 5 bases. V was pared by 1 base and J by 6 bases, with 14 bases between. The CDR3 loop spans 14 amino acids. Germline V CDR1 and CDR2: SGHNT, YYREEE (reference sequence). The CDR3 nucleotides are TGTGCCAGCAGCTTGATGTCCGGAGGAGGCGAGCAGTACTTC. This encodes CASSLMSGGGEQYF.

Regarding this clone: The same CDR3 also results from other DNA sequences found in this sample. The rearrangement links TRBV18 to TRBJ2-5, with D unclear. CDR3 length equals 13 residues. Germline-derived CDR1 and CDR2 are KGHSH and LQKENI. Trimming stripped 3 bases from V and 2 bases from J, with 7 bases between. Written as DNA, the CDR3 is TGTGCCAGCTCACCCCGGCTACAAGAGACCCAGTACTTC. Its protein product is CASSPRLQETQYF.

This chain uses TRBV15 with TRBJ2-3; unclear D gene. The germline CDR1 and CDR2 sequences are LNHNV and YYDKDF (reference sequence). This CDR3 comprises 16 residues. Trimming cost V 0 bases and J 2 bases, with 12 bases left between them. DNA of the CDR3: TGTGCCACCAGCAGAGATCGTGGCAGCTACACAGATACGCAGTATTTT. This gives the protein CATSRDRGSYTDTQYF.

In this sample, this clone turned up a few times. The V gene is TRBV14, the J gene TRBJ2-3; either TRBD1 or TRBD2 may supply D (6 bases each). The germline V gene has CDR1 SGHDN and CDR2 FVKESK. V was cut by 0 bases and J by 5 bases, with 15 bases left in between. The CDR3 consists of 16 residues. CDR3 bases: TGTGCCAGCAGCCAAGATAGTGGGGGGCATGGAGATACGCAGTATTTT. The encoded protein is CASSQDSGGHGDTQYF.

The chain is built from TRBV11-2 and TRBJ2-3; 9 nucleotides agree with TRBD2. This CDR3 is built from 17 residues. Germline loops: CDR1 SGHAT, CDR2 FQNNGV. V lost 0 bases and J lost 2; bases outside the gene matches: 6. This CDR3 is CASSLDGSGRFTDTQYF. The CDR3 DNA reads as TGTGCCAGCAGCTTAGATGGCAGCGGGAGGTTCACAGATACGCAGTATTTT.

The chain couples TRBV5-1 to TRBJ2-5; maybe TRBD2 (6 bases). Germline V gene sequence: CDR1 SGHRS, CDR2 YFSETQ. V was shortened by 4 bases and J by 6 bases, with 16 bases between the two germline ends. The CDR3 has 14 residues. The CDR3 nucleotides read TGCGCCAGCAGCCCGGGGACTTCCCAGCAGACCCAGTACTTC. It yields the protein CASSPGTSQQTQYF.

CDR3 sequence: CASSQPFRGRGLNYGYTF. CDR3 DNA: TGCGCCAGCAGCCAACCCTTCCGGGGTAGGGGCCTTAACTATGGCTACACCTTC. The chain joins TRBV4-1 to TRBJ1-2; weak D call: TRBD1 (5 bases). CDR1 is MGHRA and CDR2 is YSYEKL in the germline V gene. Trimming left V 2 bases short and J 1 base short, with 20 bases between. The CDR3 spans 18 residues.

A few counts support this clone. This chain uses TRBV27 with TRBJ1-6; TRBD1 might be the D (5 bases). Germline-derived CDR1 and CDR2 are MNHEY and SMNVEV (reference sequence). The CDR3 runs 13 residues. Trimming stripped 10 bases from V and 6 bases from J, with 13 bases between. CDR3 DNA: TGTGCCACCTGCAGGGTACCTAATTCACCCCTCCACTTT. Encoded protein: CATCRVPNSPLHF.

J is TRBJ1-1 and V is TRBV4-1; D is undetermined. With 0 bases removed from V and 1 base from J, the gap between germline ends came to 12 bases. The CDR3 has 16 residues. Germline CDR1 is MGHRA and CDR2 is YSYEKL. This CDR3 is CASSQDDRHPNTEAFF. For the CDR3, the DNA is TGCGCCAGCAGCCAAGATGATCGACACCCGAACACTGAAGCTTTCTTT.

Here the CDR3 reads CAAGKAAYEQYF. CDR3 nucleotide sequence: TGTGCCGCGGGAAAAGCTGCCTACGAGCAGTACTTC. This chain connects TRBV28 to TRBJ2-7; D perhaps matches TRBD2 (6 bases). Trimming took off 11 bases at V and 2 bases at J, with 13 bases between the two ends. The CDR3 extends over 12 amino acids. The germline CDR1 and CDR2 sequences are MDHEN and SYDVKM.

V gene TRBV5-1 combines with J gene TRBJ2-2, with a tentative D call TRBD2 (5 bases). Per germline, CDR1 SGHRS and CDR2 YFSETQ. V gave up 2 bases and J gave up 1 base, with 12 bases separating them. This CDR3 region has 16 residues. The CDR3 region has the DNA TGCGCCAGCAGCTTCGCTGCGGGTCTGAACACCGGGGAGCTGTTTTTT. Translation gives CASSFAAGLNTGELFF.

The chain carries TRBV11-2 and TRBJ2-3; the D is unclear. The germline gives CDR1 SGHAT, CDR2 FQNNGV. V was shortened by 1 base and J by 4 bases, with 6 bases between the two germline ends. This CDR3 contains 13 residues. CDR3 coding DNA: TGTGCCAGCAGCTTAGGGGGTTCAGATACGCAGTATTTT. This codes for CASSLGGSDTQYF.